Below, 5 T cell receptor beta chains from the same sample are listed, as sequenced in a study of cytomegalovirus exposure and HLA in healthy donors listed by TCRdb under 2017. Library construction relied on the immunoSEQ multiplex PCR assay. TCRdb limited this immuneACCESS table to in-frame rearrangements with V and J called. A share of clones is missing; checked studies link under half to unresolved V genes, and the rest is unexplained. In this sample the table shows 300,000 or so clones, 70% to 90% of which occur a single time. Roughly 0.88% of the sample comes from the top ten. Sequencing was carried out using PBMCs. All receptors come from a man aged 25 to 40 in good health and CMV-seronegative.

This rearrangement joins TRBV7-7 to TRBJ2-3; 7 bases are shared with TRBD1. The CDR3 has 14 amino acids. Losses at the gene ends were 4 bases for V and 4 bases for J; bases not matched to a gene: 5. The V gene's germline CDR1 is SSHAT and CDR2 FNYEAQ (reference sequence). DNA of the CDR3: TGTGCCAGCAGCTCACGGACAGGATCAGATACGCAGTATTTT. Its protein product is CASSSRTGSDTQYF. Based on the CDR3 plus reference TRBV7-7 and TRBJ2-3, the full variable domain is GAGVSQSPRYKVTKRGQDVTLRCDPISSHATLYWYQQALGQGPEFLTYFNYEAQPDKSGLPSDRFSAERPEGSISTLTIQRTEQRDSAMYRCASSSRTGSDTQYFGPGTRLTVL.

J is TRBJ2-1 and V is TRBV10-3; 13 nucleotides agree with TRBD2. CDR1 and CDR2 (germline): ENHRY, SYGVKD. V shed 7 bases and J 6 bases; nucleotides not matched to a gene: 12. This CDR3 contains 17 residues. CDR3 sequence reads: CAITPLLAGGLRNEQFF. CDR3 bases: TGTGCCATCACCCCTCTACTAGCGGGGGGGCTGCGCAATGAGCAGTTCTTC.

The chain has TRBV5-4 and TRBJ1-2, with D perhaps matching TRBD1 (5 bases). This CDR3 has 16 residues. Germline values: CDR1 SGHNT, CDR2 YYREEE (reference sequence). The ends were cut back, 1 base at V and 4 bases at J, with 17 bases in the middle. DNA for the CDR3: TGTGCCAGCAGCTTGCGGGGAGGGGATGGGTTCTATGGCTACACCTTC. It yields the protein CASSLRGGDGFYGYTF.

This clone has only one observation. The J gene is TRBJ2-5, the V gene TRBV25-1, with D possibly matching TRBD1 (6 bases). The length of the CDR3 is 14 residues. Trimming shortened V by 8 bases and J by 4 bases, and 17 bases separated the two germline ends. In germline, CDR1 is MGHDK, CDR2 SYGVNS. The CDR3 sequence: CASQPIQGTETQYF. CDR3 DNA: TGTGCCAGCCAACCTATCCAGGGGACAGAGACCCAGTACTTC.

This sequence joins TRBV6-4 and TRBJ2-7; 7 bases fit TRBD2. There are 15 residues in the CDR3. Trimming cost V 5 bases and J 0 bases; bases outside gene matches: 7. The germline gives CDR1 MRHNA, CDR2 SNTAGT. CDR3 sequence reads: CASSYRGDPSYEQYF. The CDR3, as DNA: TGTGCCAGCAGTTACCGGGGGGACCCCTCCTACGAGCAGTACTTC.